The T cell receptor beta chain described here comes from a study of PD-L1 blockade in urothelial cancer. About the research overall: Blood was subjected to analysis at 3 weeks (second dose) and 6 weeks following treatment start.

The assay was immunoSEQ multiplex PCR, and TCRdb's table has in-frame clones only and misses some. The sample lists about 15,000 clones; over 75% were seen once. CDR1 is SEHNR and CDR2 is FQNEAQ in the germline V gene (reference sequence). CDR3 length: 16 residues. Trimming took 3 bases from V and 4 from J, leaving 19 bases between them. V and J are TRBV7-9 and TRBJ2-7; weak D call: TRBD1 (5 bases). Sequencing was performed on PBMCs, taken around atezolizumab (anti-PD-L1) treatment. This TCR was sampled from a man between 65 and 85 years old with urothelial cancer. The CDR3 DNA reads TGTGCCAGCAGCTTTGACACAGGTTGGGCTAGGTACGAGCAGTACTTC. Its translation: CASSFDTGWARYEQYF.